This T cell receptor beta chain was recorded in a study of OX40 agonist ivuxolimab in advanced cancers. Profiling relied on immunoSEQ multiplex PCR, and the TCRdb table lists in-frame clones only, not all of them. The table records more than 100,000 clones, 80% to 95% of them present only once. The CDR3 has 14 amino acids. The V end lost 1 base, the J end lost 0 bases, and 7 bases lay between the germline ends. The germline CDR1 and CDR2 sequences are SGHTA and FQGNSA. The input for sequencing was CD4+ or CD8+ T cells sorted from blood, taken in a trial of the OX40 agonist ivuxolimab. The rearrangement uses TRBV7-2 and TRBJ2-7; D is unresolved. The sequence was collected from an adult with an advanced solid tumor such as melanoma, head and neck, liver or kidney cancer. The CDR3 sequence is CASSLDSFSYEQYF. CDR3 bases: TGTGCCAGCAGCTTAGACAGTTTCTCCTACGAGCAGTACTTC.